The clone carrying this TCR beta chain appeared a few times. The antigen is undetermined. UMIs were added to TCR cDNA along with a universal primer site when it was made by 5'RACE template switching. From the 5' RACE reads, TCRdb called clonotypes with MiXCR, one entry per CDR3 protein. The data contain 400,000 to 650,000 distinct CDR3 sequences, roughly a fifth of them singletons. CDR3 length: 15 residues. CDR1 MNHEY and CDR2 SVGAGI come from the germline V gene. V lost 0 bases to trimming and J lost 4 bases, with 7 bases between them. The data derive from a study of T cells after yellow fever vaccination. General study findings and limits: Abundant bulk-derived clonotypes could contaminate FACS-sorted repertoires.

The TCR was taken from a young man who received the YFV17D yellow fever vaccine. This sequence joins TRBV6-5 and TRBJ1-6; D call uncertain. Here the sequenced sample was PBMCs, taken about 21 days after the first yellow fever vaccination. As DNA, the CDR3 is TGTGCCAGCAGTTACTCCCGGGTTTATAATTCACCCCTCCACTTT. Its protein product is CASSYSRVYNSPLHF.